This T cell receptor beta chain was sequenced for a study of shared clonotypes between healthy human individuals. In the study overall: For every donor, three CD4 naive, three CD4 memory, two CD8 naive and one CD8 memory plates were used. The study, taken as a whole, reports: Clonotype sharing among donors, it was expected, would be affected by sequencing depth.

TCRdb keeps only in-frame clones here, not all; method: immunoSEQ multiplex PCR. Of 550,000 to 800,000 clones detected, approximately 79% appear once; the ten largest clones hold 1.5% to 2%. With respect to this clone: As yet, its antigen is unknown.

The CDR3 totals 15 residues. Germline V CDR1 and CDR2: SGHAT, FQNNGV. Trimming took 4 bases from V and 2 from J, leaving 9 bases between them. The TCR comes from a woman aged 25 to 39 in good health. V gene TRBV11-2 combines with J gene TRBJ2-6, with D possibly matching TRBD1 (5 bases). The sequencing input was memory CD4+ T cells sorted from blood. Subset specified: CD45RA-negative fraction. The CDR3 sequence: CASSSSGTGANVLTF. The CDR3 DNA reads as TGTGCCAGCAGCTCGTCAGGGACTGGGGCCAACGTCCTGACTTTC.